The sequence of this T cell receptor beta chain was determined in a study of neurological immune-mediated disorders. Study-level findings and limits: Among expanded clones, no CDR3 amino acid sequences were shared across subjects, a pattern suggesting private repertoires in all groups.

With 6 bases removed from V and 5 bases from J, the gap between germline ends came to 14 bases. The CDR3 contains 15 residues. MiXCR, applied by TCRdb to the 5' RACE reads, yields one record per CDR3 protein. The table has some 42,000 distinct CDR3 sequences, roughly 12% seen once; the top ten hold over 3.5%. The table lists this clonotype with many counts. Its antigen is not identified. The V call is TRBV12-3 or TRBV12-4, the J call TRBJ1-6, with D perhaps TRBD1 (6 bases). This TCR was sampled from a woman in her twenties or thirties with HTLV-1-associated myelopathy (HAM/TSP). The specimen was CD4+ T cells from blood. CDR3 DNA: TGTGCCAGCAGCCCCGGACAGCTGGATAATTCACCCCTCCACTTT. Protein sequence: CASSPGQLDNSPLHF.